This passage covers 5 T cell receptor beta chains from one sample sequenced in a study of blood T cell repertoires in COVID-19. The data were produced by immunoSEQ multiplex PCR, yet TCRdb's version contains in-frame clones alone and is incomplete. The sample consists of fewer than 450,000 clones, about 87% of them appearing once. Material: peripheral blood. All receptors come from a woman between 45 and 60 years old with COVID-19, enrolled during active disease.

V is TRBV11-3 and J is TRBJ2-1, with 8 bases aligning to TRBD2. Germline assignment: CDR1 SGHNT and CDR2 YENEEA. Germline trimming cut 5 bases from V and 7 bases from J; bases unmatched to any gene: 16. CDR3 size: 17 residues. Here the CDR3 reads CASSPGGWFAGGNEQFF. CDR3 DNA: TGTGCCAGCAGCCCGGGAGGTTGGTTTGCGGGGGGAAATGAGCAGTTCTTC. Drawing the rest from reference TRBV11-3 and TRBJ2-1, the complete variable domain is EAGVVQSPRYKIIEKKQPVAFWCNPISGHNTLYWYLQNLGQGPELLIRYENEEAVDDSQLPKDRFSAERLKGVDSTLKIQPAELGDSAVYLCASSPGGWFAGGNEQFFGPGTRLTVL.

This chain links TRBV19 with TRBJ1-2; 10 nucleotides match TRBD1. Per the germline V gene, CDR1 is LNHDA and CDR2 is SQIVND (reference sequence). V shed 4 bases, J shed 9 bases, and the junction held 5 bases outside the gene matches. The CDR3 extends over 13 amino acids. CDR3 DNA sequence: TGTGCCAGTAGTACTCGGACAGGGGGGAGCTACACCTTC. Protein product: CASSTRTGGSYTF.

V usage is TRBV7-3 and J usage is TRBJ2-7; the match to TRBD2 covers 10 bases. CDR1 SGHTA and CDR2 FQGTGA come from the germline V gene. The ends lost 5 bases at V and 3 bases at J; junction bases unmatched: 10. The CDR3 spans 16 residues. In DNA form, the CDR3 reads TGTGCCAGCAGCCTCCAGCGGGCTAGCGGGGGCTACGAGCAGTACTTC. Translation gives CASSLQRASGGYEQYF.

CDR3 in amino acids: CAWSVLRDRGQENYGYTF. DNA of the CDR3: TGTGCCTGGAGTGTCCTCCGGGACAGGGGGCAGGAGAACTATGGCTACACCTTC. The chain joins TRBV30 to TRBJ1-2; 12 bases agree with TRBD1. This CDR3 spans 18 amino acids. CDR1 GTSNPN and CDR2 SVGIG come from the germline V gene (reference sequence). The V segment lost 0 bases and the J segment 2 bases; nucleotides outside the gene matches: 10.

The rearrangement links TRBV5-1 to TRBJ1-3, with D hard to call. Germline CDR1 is SGHRS and CDR2 is YFSETQ. The CDR3 sequence is 17 residues long. The V end was cut by 0 bases, the J end by 0 bases, with 13 bases between. CDR3 DNA: TGCGCCAGCAGCTTGGCTCCCGATCAGTACTCTGGAAACACCATATATTTT. This sequence encodes CASSLAPDQYSGNTIYF.